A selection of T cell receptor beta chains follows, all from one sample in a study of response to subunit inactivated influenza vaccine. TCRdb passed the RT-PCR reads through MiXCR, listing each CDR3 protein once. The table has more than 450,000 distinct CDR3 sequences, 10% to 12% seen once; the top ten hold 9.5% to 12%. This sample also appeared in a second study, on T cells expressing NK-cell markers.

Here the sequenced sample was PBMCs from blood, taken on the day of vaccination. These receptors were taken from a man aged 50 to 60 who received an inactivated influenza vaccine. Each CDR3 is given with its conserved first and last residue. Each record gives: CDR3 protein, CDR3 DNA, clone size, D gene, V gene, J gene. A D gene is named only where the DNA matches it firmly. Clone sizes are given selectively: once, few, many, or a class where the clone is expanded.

cdr3_aa: CASSDLAGEGTGELFF
cdr3_nt: TGTGCCAGCAGCGACCTAGCGGGAGAGGGCACCGGGGAGCTGTTTTTT
clone_size: .
d_call: TRBD2
v_call: TRBV9
j_call: TRBJ2-2

cdr3_aa: CASSYSKGFMNTEAFF
cdr3_nt: TGTGCCAGCAGTTACTCGAAGGGTTTCATGAACACTGAAGCTTTCTTT
clone_size: .
d_call: .
v_call: TRBV6-2/TRBV6-3
j_call: TRBJ1-1

cdr3_aa: CASSLLLNNEQFF
cdr3_nt: TGTGCCAGCAGCTTACTACTTAACAATGAGCAGTTCTTC
clone_size: .
d_call: .
v_call: TRBV7-8
j_call: TRBJ2-1

cdr3_aa: CASSYSGLAGTGELFF
cdr3_nt: TGTGCCAGCAGTTATTCGGGACTAGCGGGAACCGGGGAGCTGTTTTTT
clone_size: .
d_call: TRBD2
v_call: TRBV6-2/TRBV6-3
j_call: TRBJ2-2

cdr3_aa: CASSLSSLHENYNEQFF
cdr3_nt: TGTGCCAGCAGCTTGTCCTCGTTGCACGAAAATTACAATGAGCAGTTCTTC
clone_size: .
d_call: .
v_call: TRBV5-6
j_call: TRBJ2-1

cdr3_aa: CSVAGGLAGGFVDNEQFF
cdr3_nt: TGCAGCGTTGCGGGCGGTCTAGCGGGAGGCTTTGTGGACAATGAGCAGTTCTTC
clone_size: .
d_call: TRBD2
v_call: TRBV29-1
j_call: TRBJ2-1

cdr3_aa: CASSRDDRGQYEQYF
cdr3_nt: TGCGCCAGCAGCCGAGACGACAGGGGGCAGTACGAGCAGTACTTC
clone_size: few
d_call: TRBD1
v_call: TRBV4-1
j_call: TRBJ2-7

cdr3_aa: CASRSGQGYQPQHF
cdr3_nt: TGTGCCAGCAGGTCGGGACAGGGCTATCAGCCCCAGCATTTT
clone_size: .
d_call: TRBD1
v_call: TRBV6-1
j_call: TRBJ1-5

cdr3_aa: CASSLYTSGTSETYYEQYF
cdr3_nt: TGTGCCAGCAGTTTATACACATCCGGGACTAGCGAAACTTACTACGAGCAGTACTTC
clone_size: .
d_call: TRBD2
v_call: TRBV28
j_call: TRBJ2-7

cdr3_aa: CASSFGLDERSNQPQHF
cdr3_nt: TGTGCCAGCAGTTTCGGTTTGGACGAGAGGAGCAATCAGCCCCAGCATTTT
clone_size: few
d_call: .
v_call: TRBV12-3/TRBV12-4
j_call: TRBJ1-5

cdr3_aa: CASSPVGLAGVSEQYF
cdr3_nt: TGTGCCAGCTCACCGGTAGGACTAGCGGGAGTAAGCGAGCAGTACTTC
clone_size: few
d_call: TRBD2
v_call: TRBV18
j_call: TRBJ2-7

cdr3_aa: CASSGSGTDEQYF
cdr3_nt: TGTGCCAGCAGCGGTAGCGGGACTGACGAGCAGTACTTC
clone_size: .
d_call: TRBD2
v_call: TRBV9
j_call: TRBJ2-7

cdr3_aa: CASSLAPRGNNEQFF
cdr3_nt: TGTGCCAGCAGCTTGGCCCCACGTGGCAACAATGAGCAGTTCTTC
clone_size: .
d_call: .
v_call: TRBV5-4
j_call: TRBJ2-1

cdr3_aa: CSARAVGEQFF
cdr3_nt: TGCAGTGCTAGAGCCGTGGGTGAGCAGTTCTTC
clone_size: .
d_call: .
v_call: TRBV20-1
j_call: TRBJ2-1

cdr3_aa: CASSLSLAGVSDTQYF
cdr3_nt: TGTGCCAGCAGCTTATCTCTAGCGGGGGTCAGTGATACGCAGTATTTT
clone_size: .
d_call: TRBD2
v_call: TRBV11-2
j_call: TRBJ2-3

cdr3_aa: CASSLVGTMETQYF
cdr3_nt: TGTGCCAGCAGCTTAGTAGGGACGATGGAGACCCAGTACTTC
clone_size: .
d_call: .
v_call: TRBV7-9
j_call: TRBJ2-5

cdr3_aa: CASSLAGGGQGVYGYTF
cdr3_nt: TGTGCCAGCAGCTTGGCCGGCGGGGGCCAGGGGGTTTATGGCTACACCTTC
clone_size: .
d_call: TRBD1
v_call: TRBV5-4
j_call: TRBJ1-2

cdr3_aa: CASSLGDRRSSYEQYF
cdr3_nt: TGTGCCAGCAGTTTAGGGGACCGCAGGAGCTCCTACGAGCAGTACTTC
clone_size: .
d_call: .
v_call: TRBV12-3/TRBV12-4
j_call: TRBJ2-7

cdr3_aa: CSPARLAGGHEQYF
cdr3_nt: TGCAGCCCTGCGAGGCTAGCGGGAGGCCACGAGCAGTACTTC
clone_size: few
d_call: TRBD2
v_call: TRBV29-1
j_call: TRBJ2-7

cdr3_aa: CASSQRGATGELFF
cdr3_nt: TGCGCCAGCAGCCAACGGGGCGCCACCGGGGAGCTGTTTTTT
clone_size: .
d_call: .
v_call: TRBV4-3
j_call: TRBJ2-2

cdr3_aa: CASRADRAYGYTF
cdr3_nt: TGTGCCAGCAGGGCGGACAGGGCCTATGGCTACACCTTC
clone_size: .
d_call: TRBD1
v_call: TRBV6-1
j_call: TRBJ1-2

cdr3_aa: CASSPGVNNEQFF
cdr3_nt: TGTGCCAGCTCACCAGGGGTTAACAATGAGCAGTTCTTC
clone_size: .
d_call: .
v_call: TRBV18
j_call: TRBJ2-1

cdr3_aa: CASSVGLAGAYQETQYF
cdr3_nt: TGTGCCAGCAGCGTAGGGCTAGCGGGGGCGTACCAAGAGACCCAGTACTTC
clone_size: .
d_call: TRBD2
v_call: TRBV9
j_call: TRBJ2-5

cdr3_aa: CASSPQGGIAGETQYF
cdr3_nt: TGCGCCAGCAGCCCCCAGGGGGGAATAGCGGGAGAGACCCAGTACTTC
clone_size: few
d_call: .
v_call: TRBV5-1
j_call: TRBJ2-5

cdr3_aa: CASIKGQPNTEAFF
cdr3_nt: TGTGCCAGCATTAAGGGACAGCCGAACACTGAAGCTTTCTTT
clone_size: few
d_call: TRBD1
v_call: TRBV12-3/TRBV12-4
j_call: TRBJ1-1

cdr3_aa: CASSEYLGGETQYF
cdr3_nt: TGTGCCAGCAGTGAATATTTGGGTGGAGAGACCCAGTACTTC
clone_size: many
d_call: .
v_call: TRBV2
j_call: TRBJ2-5

cdr3_aa: CASSLVNYRVIGNTIYF
cdr3_nt: TGTGCCAGCAGCTTGGTGAACTACAGGGTGATTGGAAACACCATATATTTT
clone_size: .
d_call: .
v_call: TRBV5-5
j_call: TRBJ1-3

cdr3_aa: CASQVARNEQYF
cdr3_nt: TGTGCCAGCCAGGTTGCCCGGAACGAGCAGTACTTC
clone_size: .
d_call: .
v_call: TRBV2
j_call: TRBJ2-7

cdr3_aa: CASSQDRWNEQFF
cdr3_nt: TGCGCCAGCAGCCAAGATCGATGGAATGAGCAGTTCTTC
clone_size: .
d_call: .
v_call: TRBV4-3
j_call: TRBJ2-1

cdr3_aa: CSAPGLAGGPADTQYF
cdr3_nt: TGCAGTGCCCCGGGACTAGCGGGGGGGCCCGCAGATACGCAGTATTTT
clone_size: .
d_call: TRBD2
v_call: TRBV20-1
j_call: TRBJ2-3

cdr3_aa: CASSPQGAGGANVLTF
cdr3_nt: TGTGCCAGCAGCCCACAGGGGGCGGGAGGGGCCAACGTCCTGACTTTC
clone_size: .
d_call: TRBD1
v_call: TRBV6-1
j_call: TRBJ2-6

cdr3_aa: CASSLTPAQSPDKAFF
cdr3_nt: TGTGCCAGCAGCCTGACCCCAGCGCAAAGCCCCGACAAAGCTTTCTTT
clone_size: few
d_call: .
v_call: TRBV14
j_call: TRBJ1-1

cdr3_aa: CASSLVGVTFAAFF
cdr3_nt: TGTGCCAGCAGCTTAGTTGGGGTGACGTTTGCAGCTTTCTTT
clone_size: few
d_call: .
v_call: TRBV7-9
j_call: TRBJ1-1

cdr3_aa: CASSPPSSGPISYEQYF
cdr3_nt: TGTGCCAGCAGCCCCCCCTCGTCGGGACCTATCTCCTACGAGCAGTACTTC
clone_size: .
d_call: .
v_call: TRBV9
j_call: TRBJ2-7

cdr3_aa: CASRTSGADEQYF
cdr3_nt: TGTGCCAGCAGAACCTCGGGGGCTGACGAGCAGTACTTC
clone_size: few
d_call: .
v_call: TRBV7-9
j_call: TRBJ2-7

cdr3_aa: CASNKQGPGYEQYF
cdr3_nt: TGCGCCAGCAACAAGCAGGGTCCTGGCTACGAGCAGTACTTC
clone_size: .
d_call: .
v_call: TRBV5-1
j_call: TRBJ2-7

cdr3_aa: CASRRLGGRGEQYF
cdr3_nt: TGTGCCAGCCGTAGATTAGGCGGTAGGGGCGAGCAGTACTTC
clone_size: .
d_call: .
v_call: TRBV27
j_call: TRBJ2-7

cdr3_aa: CASSPPGVVSYNEQFF
cdr3_nt: TGTGCCAGCAGCCCCCCAGGGGTTGTGTCCTACAATGAGCAGTTCTTC
clone_size: .
d_call: .
v_call: TRBV7-9
j_call: TRBJ2-1

cdr3_aa: CASSLADSRTEAFF
cdr3_nt: TGCGCCAGCAGCTTGGCCGACAGCAGGACTGAAGCTTTCTTT
clone_size: few
d_call: .
v_call: TRBV5-1
j_call: TRBJ1-1

cdr3_aa: CASSRGGTGDLGTEAFF
cdr3_nt: TGCGCCAGCAGCAGAGGGGGGACAGGGGATTTGGGCACTGAAGCTTTCTTT
clone_size: .
d_call: TRBD1
v_call: TRBV5-1
j_call: TRBJ1-1

cdr3_aa: CASSLSGSRTTGELFF
cdr3_nt: TGTGCCAGCAGCCTCTCCGGGTCCCGTACCACCGGGGAGCTGTTTTTT
clone_size: .
d_call: .
v_call: TRBV3-1
j_call: TRBJ2-2

cdr3_aa: CASSPPSLQGGEQFF
cdr3_nt: TGTGCCAGCTCACCACCAAGCCTACAGGGCGGTGAGCAGTTCTTC
clone_size: .
d_call: .
v_call: TRBV18
j_call: TRBJ2-1

cdr3_aa: CASSLETGGTTYEQYF
cdr3_nt: TGTGCCAGCAGTTTGGAAACAGGGGGAACTACCTACGAGCAGTACTTC
clone_size: many
d_call: TRBD1
v_call: TRBV28
j_call: TRBJ2-7

cdr3_aa: CSVEGHLSTDTQYF
cdr3_nt: TGCAGCGTTGAAGGACATCTCAGCACAGATACGCAGTATTTT
clone_size: .
d_call: .
v_call: TRBV29-1
j_call: TRBJ2-3

cdr3_aa: CASNWRLFTDTQYF
cdr3_nt: TGTGCCAGCAACTGGAGGCTATTCACAGATACGCAGTATTTT
clone_size: many
d_call: .
v_call: TRBV12-3/TRBV12-4
j_call: TRBJ2-3

cdr3_aa: CASSEYPADFTDTQYF
cdr3_nt: TGTGCCAGCAGTGAATATCCAGCGGACTTCACAGATACGCAGTATTTT
clone_size: few
d_call: .
v_call: TRBV2
j_call: TRBJ2-3

cdr3_aa: CSARMGSDGYTF
cdr3_nt: TGCAGTGCTAGAATGGGGAGCGATGGCTACACCTTC
clone_size: few
d_call: .
v_call: TRBV20-1
j_call: TRBJ1-2

cdr3_aa: CSVEDWGQGANYGYTF
cdr3_nt: TGCAGCGTTGAAGATTGGGGACAGGGAGCTAACTATGGCTACACCTTC
clone_size: few
d_call: TRBD1
v_call: TRBV29-1
j_call: TRBJ1-2